Each of the 24 T cell receptor beta chains below was sequenced from the same sample in a study of cytomegalovirus exposure and HLA in healthy donors. 60 Vbeta and 13 Jbeta primers were used in PCR. Profiling relied on immunoSEQ multiplex PCR, and the TCRdb table lists in-frame clones only, not all of them. The ten top clones account for 0.7% to 0.8%, within a sample of about 170,000 clones. Material: PBMCs. These receptors were collected from a woman aged 18-29 years in good health and CMV-seropositive.

The chain combines TRBV21-1 with TRBJ1-2; the table's D gene call, TRBD1, was not cross checked with the DNA. TRBV21-1 corresponds to a pseudogene. The CDR3 is made up of 17 amino acids. Here the CDR3 DNA reads TGTGCCAGCAGCAAAGGCCGGCCAGGGGGATTCTACTATGGCTACACCTTC. This gives the protein CASSKGRPGGFYYGYTF.

CDR3 in DNA: TGTGCCAGCAGTTTGAGGGGACTCGAAAACATTCAGTACTTC. This translates into CASSLRGLENIQYF. The chain is built from TRBV7-8 and TRBJ2-4; D is perhaps TRBD2 (6 bases). Germline V gene data show CDR1 as SGHVS and CDR2 as FQNEAQ. The CDR3 spans 14 residues. V was pared by 6 bases and J by 5 bases, with 14 bases between. Filled out from reference TRBV7-8 and TRBJ2-4, the complete variable domain reads GAGVSQSPRYKVAKRGQDVALRCDPISGHVSLFWYQQALGQGPEFLTYFQNEAQLDKSGLPSDRFFAERPEGSVSTLKIQRTQQEDSAVYLCASSLRGLENIQYFGAGTRLSVL.

The rearrangement links TRBV10-3 to TRBJ2-1, with a tentative D call TRBD1 (6 bases). V shed 5 bases and J shed 3 bases, with 20 bases lying between them. Looked up from germline, CDR1 is ENHRY and CDR2 is SYGVKD. The CDR3 contains 17 residues. DNA of the CDR3: TGTGCCATCAGTAAGGGAACAGGGCAGATATACTACAATGAGCAGTTCTTC. Protein product: CAISKGTGQIYYNEQFF.

The genes are TRBV7-9 and TRBJ2-1; 9 nucleotides align to TRBD2. The V gene end was trimmed by 1 base and the J gene end by 0 bases; junction bases not matched to a gene: 7. Looked up from germline, CDR1 is SEHNR and CDR2 is FQNEAQ (reference sequence). The CDR3 runs 18 residues. CDR3 DNA sequence: TGTGCCAGCAGCTTAGAAGCTAGCGGGGCGGACTCCTACAATGAGCAGTTCTTC. Translation: CASSLEASGADSYNEQFF.

The CDR3 reads CAGTGGAGEQYF. The CDR3 coding sequence is TGTGCCGGCACTGGGGGGGCCGGGGAGCAGTACTTC. The J gene is TRBJ2-7, the V gene TRBV7-9; a possible D gene is TRBD2 (7 bases). The CDR3 is 12 amino acids. V was shortened by 11 bases and J by 7 bases, with 18 bases between the two germline ends. Germline lookup yields CDR1 SEHNR and CDR2 FQNEAQ (reference sequence).

The V and J genes are TRBV29-1 and TRBJ2-7, with 9 bases fitting TRBD2. This CDR3 is 13 amino acids long. Germline V gene lookup returns CDR1 SQVTM and CDR2 ANQGSEA. V trimming: 7 bases; J trimming: 7 bases; junction bases outside the gene matches: 11. CDR3 loop: CSASEREVGEQYF. DNA of the CDR3: TGCAGCGCATCGGAGCGGGAGGTGGGAGAGCAGTACTTC.

This rearrangement joins TRBV7-8 to TRBJ2-5, with 9 bases that match TRBD2. With 5 bases clipped from V and 5 bases from J, the junction kept 12 bases outside the gene matches. CDR3 length: 16 amino acids. The germline CDR1 and CDR2 sequences are SGHVS and FQNEAQ. This CDR3 reads CASSTRGRGGGETQYF. For the CDR3, the DNA is TGTGCCAGCAGCACCCGTGGGCGGGGGGGCGGTGAGACCCAGTACTTC. The full variable domain, completed using reference TRBV7-8 and TRBJ2-5, is GAGVSQSPRYKVAKRGQDVALRCDPISGHVSLFWYQQALGQGPEFLTYFQNEAQLDKSGLPSDRFFAERPEGSVSTLKIQRTQQEDSAVYLCASSTRGRGGGETQYFGPGTRLLVL.

The V gene is TRBV9, the J gene TRBJ2-5, with D hard to call. The germline gives CDR1 SGDLS, CDR2 YYNGEE. This CDR3 comprises 14 residues. V was trimmed by 0 bases and J by 5 bases, leaving 11 bases between them. In DNA, the CDR3 is TGTGCCAGCAGCGTAGCTGCAGGTCCCGAGACCCAGTACTTC. It translates to CASSVAAGPETQYF. The full variable domain, its missing parts supplied by reference TRBV9 and TRBJ2-5, is DSGVTQTPKHLITATGQRVTLRCSPRSGDLSVYWYQQSLDQGLQFLIQYYNGEERAKGNILERFSAQQFPDLHSELNLSSLELGDSALYFCASSVAAGPETQYFGPGTRLLVL.

CDR3 in amino acids: CASRYSGGSGEQFF. CDR3 DNA: TGTGCCAGCAGGTATTCGGGGGGGTCCGGTGAGCAGTTCTTC. The rearrangement uses TRBV6-5 and TRBJ2-1; 8 bases map to TRBD2. This CDR3 region has 14 residues. Trimming cost V 6 bases and J 9 bases; bases outside gene matches: 10. CDR1 is MNHEY and CDR2 is SVGAGI in the germline V gene.

The J gene is TRBJ2-5, the V gene TRBV7-8, with 9 bases lining up with TRBD2. CDR3 size: 16 residues. The germline V gene has CDR1 SGHVS and CDR2 FQNEAQ. V gave up 0 bases and J gave up 2 bases; unmatched junction bases: 4. CDR3 protein: CASSLAGGGGQETQYF. In nucleotides, the CDR3 is TGTGCCAGCAGCTTAGCGGGCGGGGGGGGGCAAGAGACCCAGTACTTC.

The chain joins TRBV30 to TRBJ1-3; D not certain. Germline CDR1 is GTSNPN and CDR2 is SVGIG (reference sequence). Trimming pared 3 bases from V and 2 bases from J, leaving 14 bases between. This CDR3 is 15 amino acids long. The CDR3, as DNA: TGTGCCTGGAGCGGCGGAGGGAACGCTGGAAACACCATATATTTT. Its protein product is CAWSGGGNAGNTIYF.

The rearrangement joins TRBV6-5 to TRBJ2-5, with 8 bases that match TRBD2. Germline trimming cut 4 bases from V and 4 bases from J; bases unmatched to any gene: 5. Germline-derived CDR1 and CDR2 are MNHEY and SVGAGI. CDR3 length: 14 amino acids. Here the CDR3 reads CASSLPGGRETQYF. In nucleotides, the CDR3 is TGTGCCAGCAGTTTGCCGGGGGGGCGAGAGACCCAGTACTTC.

This chain joins TRBV13 and TRBJ2-3; the D is unclear. V gave up 2 bases and J gave up 4 bases, with 10 bases separating them. From germline, CDR1 is PRHDT and CDR2 FYEKMQ (reference sequence). The CDR3 loop spans 14 amino acids. Here the CDR3 reads CASSLPGAPDTQYF. The CDR3 nucleotides read TGTGCCAGCAGCTTACCCGGAGCTCCAGATACGCAGTATTTT.

The chain employs TRBV6-1 and TRBJ1-5; no reliable D call. Looked up from germline, CDR1 is MNHNS and CDR2 is SASEGT. V shed 4 bases and J shed 4 bases, with 5 bases lying between them. The CDR3 contains 12 residues. CDR3: CASSGRNQPQHF. CDR3 coding DNA: TGTGCCAGCAGTGGGAGGAATCAGCCCCAGCATTTT.

The rearrangement joins TRBV5-1 to TRBJ2-7, with D unresolved. Trimming removed 5 bases from V and 0 bases from J, with 9 bases in between. Germline V gives CDR1 SGHRS, CDR2 YFSETQ. The CDR3 sequence is 13 residues long. The CDR3 loop reads CASSGQSSYEQYF. The CDR3 nucleotides read TGCGCCAGCAGTGGGCAGAGCTCCTACGAGCAGTACTTC.

The chain employs TRBV5-1 and TRBJ2-4; a possible D gene is TRBD2 (6 bases). Germline CDR1 and CDR2: SGHRS and YFSETQ. The CDR3 covers 14 residues. V lost 4 bases to trimming and J lost 2 bases, with 10 bases between them. CDR3: CASSIGGTKNIQYF. DNA for the CDR3: TGCGCCAGCAGCATTGGAGGGACCAAAAACATTCAGTACTTC.

The chain is built from TRBV2 and TRBJ2-7; D possibly corresponds to TRBD1 (5 bases). Germline CDR1 and CDR2: SNHLY and FYNNEI. This CDR3 has 12 residues. Between the trimmed V and J ends, which lost 5 bases and 7 bases, there was a span of 12 bases. Here the CDR3 reads CASSPDRSEQYF. The CDR3 region has the DNA TGTGCCAGCAGTCCCGACAGATCTGAGCAGTACTTC.

The rearrangement joins TRBV7-2 to TRBJ2-5, with D possibly being TRBD1 (6 bases). CDR3 size: 16 residues. CDR1 is SGHTA, CDR2 FQGNSA, per germline. Trimming removed 4 bases from V and 1 base from J, with 16 bases in between. CDR3 in DNA: TGTGCCAGCAGCTCCGGATTCTCCAGGGGCCAAGAGACCCAGTACTTC. The encoded protein is CASSSGFSRGQETQYF.

The J gene is TRBJ1-1, the V gene TRBV19; the match to TRBD1 covers 7 bases. Germline lookup yields CDR1 LNHDA and CDR2 SQIVND (reference sequence). After removal of 8 bases from V and 3 bases from J, the junction contained 6 bases not matched to a gene. CDR3 size: 13 residues. The CDR3, as DNA: TGTGCCAGTCGACAGGGTCTAGACACTGAAGCTTTCTTT. This codes for CASRQGLDTEAFF.

The chain combines TRBV19 with TRBJ1-4; 12 bases agree with TRBD1. This CDR3 spans 17 amino acids. V was clipped by 4 bases and J by 8 bases; unmatched bases: 11. Germline lookup yields CDR1 LNHDA and CDR2 SQIVND (reference sequence). The CDR3 DNA is TGTGCCAGTAGTACACCGGGACAGGGGGCCCTTCACGAAAAACTGTTTTTT. This translates into CASSTPGQGALHEKLFF.

The chain links TRBV20-1 to TRBJ1-3; D is unclear. In germline, CDR1 is DFQATT, CDR2 SNEGSKA (reference sequence). V shed 3 bases and J shed 4 bases, with 4 bases lying between them. This CDR3 contains 11 residues. CDR3 loop: CSARSGNTIYF. As DNA, the CDR3 is TGCAGTGCTAGGTCGGGAAACACCATATATTTT.

This rearrangement joins TRBV6-5 to TRBJ1-4; no firm D call. The CDR3 extends over 12 amino acids. The V and J ends lost 5 bases and 12 bases respectively, with 13 bases between them. Germline CDR1 reads MNHEY; CDR2 reads SVGAGI. For the CDR3, the DNA is TGTGCCAGCAGTAAATCCGACGGGGAACTGTTTTTT. Translating gives CASSKSDGELFF.

The chain has TRBV21-1 and TRBJ1-1; the table's D call, TRBD1, was not checked against the DNA. TRBV21-1 is a recognized pseudogene. The CDR3 totals 18 residues. The chain's CDR3 is CASSKALVNRGLETEAFF. DNA of the CDR3: TGTGCCAGCAGCAAAGCTCTCGTCAACAGGGGGCTCGAAACTGAAGCTTTCTTT.

V and J are TRBV6-1 and TRBJ2-7; D unresolved. Trimming took off 4 bases at V and 2 bases at J, with 6 bases between the two ends. From germline, CDR1 is MNHNS and CDR2 SASEGT. The CDR3 runs to 12 residues. The CDR3 here is CASSAHTYEQYF. For the CDR3, the DNA is TGTGCCAGCAGTGCACATACCTACGAGCAGTACTTC.